The clone carrying this T cell receptor (beta chain) was seen ten or more times. The sample originates from a study of T cells in Graves' hyperthyroidism and ophthalmopathy. Researchers took RNA transcripts and amplified the TCR beta CDR3 regions from them. HTBI primers were employed in a first-round RT-PCR of the TCR CDR3. MiXCR, run by TCRdb on the multiplex PCR reads, gives a single entry per CDR3 protein. The profile shows roughly 280,000 distinct CDR3 sequences, around 20% of them singletons. Extraction of PBMCs used 7.5 to 10 ml of fresh peripheral blood. The CDR3 covers 17 residues. V shed 4 bases, J shed 0 bases, and the junction held 3 bases outside the gene matches. CDR1 is SGHVS, CDR2 FQNEAQ, per germline.

The receptor was derived from a man younger than 40 with Graves' ophthalmopathy. Sequencing was done on a sample of blood. The chain couples TRBV7-8 to TRBJ2-1, with 13 bases fitting TRBD2. CDR3 in DNA: TGTGCCAGCAGCTCCAGGACTAGCGGGAGCTCCTACAATGAGCAGTTCTTC. This codes for CASSSRTSGSSYNEQFF.